This TCR beta chain was captured in a study of blood T cell repertoires in COVID-19. For the study at large: Sites across the United States, Italy and Spain contributed samples from acute and convalescent COVID-19.

CDR3 length: 17 residues. Germline assignment: CDR1 KGHSH and CDR2 LQKENI. V was pared by 6 bases and J by 0 bases, with 17 bases between. TCRdb's copy holds only in-frame clones and misses some; the assay was immunoSEQ multiplex PCR. The table lists over 150,000 clones, roughly 80% of them singletons, with over 2% in the top ten. This clone has just a few counts. The chain carries TRBV18 and TRBJ2-2; D might be TRBD2 (6 bases). This clonotype was obtained from an elderly woman with acute or convalescent COVID-19. The specimen was peripheral blood. Here the CDR3 reads CASSLTRQPSNTGELFF. CDR3 bases: TGTGCCAGCTCTCTGACTAGACAACCTTCGAACACCGGGGAGCTGTTTTTT.